Each of the 24 T cell receptor beta chains below was sequenced from the same sample in a study of T-cell memory formation after mild COVID-19 listed by TCRdb under 2021. Library creation used 5' RACE. Sequencing was carried out with an Illumina NovaSeq 6000. TCRdb reanalyzed the raw reads on its own, using fastp at Q25 for trimming and MiXCR for clone calling, and kept in-frame beta chains. When rows share a CDR3 protein, they turn into one entry using the most common DNA and genes. In this sample the table shows roughly 480,000 distinct CDR3 sequences, about 23% of which occur a single time. Jointly, the top ten make up approximately 12% of the sample. Material for sequencing was PBMCs or a T cell subset sorted from them (not recorded which). The receptors here all came from an adult woman who had mild COVID-19 (a few samples of this study predate the infection). The sample titles of this study are shuffled in the database, so cell type and time point are left out; the donor was told from shared clones.

J is TRBJ2-5 and V is TRBV27; tentatively, D is TRBD1 (6 bases). The ends were cut back, 5 bases at V and 1 base at J, with 11 bases in the middle. The germline CDR1 and CDR2 sequences are MNHEY and SMNVEV (reference sequence). The CDR3 consists of 14 residues. The CDR3 DNA follows: TGTGCCAGCAGTCAGACCAGGGGCCAAGAGACCCAGTACTTC. Protein sequence: CASSQTRGQETQYF.

The rearrangement uses TRBV7-3 and TRBJ2-3, with a weak D call TRBD1 (5 bases). The CDR3 runs to 15 residues. Germline-derived CDR1 and CDR2 are SGHTA and FQGTGA. V lost 6 bases and J 0 bases, leaving 13 bases between the germline ends. The CDR3 here is CASRPTVSSTDTQYF. The CDR3 coding sequence is TGTGCCAGCAGGCCGACAGTATCTAGCACAGATACGCAGTATTTT.

J is TRBJ2-1 and V is TRBV24-1, with D unclear. V was shortened by 1 base and J by 8 bases, with 11 bases between the two germline ends. The CDR3 covers 14 residues. Per germline, CDR1 KGHDR and CDR2 SFDVKD. This CDR3 is CATSDFSALDEQFF. In DNA form, the CDR3 reads TGTGCCACCAGTGATTTCTCGGCTCTCGATGAGCAGTTCTTC.

This clonotype was observed a few times. This chain uses TRBV25-1 with TRBJ2-7; D possibly corresponds to TRBD2 (6 bases). Germline V CDR1 and CDR2: MGHDK, SYGVNS. The CDR3 totals 12 residues. The V gene lost 9 bases and the J gene lost 7 bases, with 16 bases spanning the gap. The CDR3 region has the DNA TGTGCCAGTGAGTGGAGGGTAGGGGAGCAGTACTTC. It codes for CASEWRVGEQYF.

The gene calls are TRBV12-3 or TRBV12-4 and TRBJ2-1; 13 bases align to TRBD2. The junction had 8 bases not matched to a gene; V was cut back by 4 bases and J by 14 bases. The CDR3 has 14 amino acids. The CDR3 protein is CASSSRLAGGEKFF. The DNA of the CDR3 is TGTGCCAGCAGTTCAAGACTAGCGGGGGGCGAAAAGTTCTTC.

The V call is TRBV7-9, the J call TRBJ1-2, with D perhaps TRBD1 (5 bases). V lost 5 bases and J lost 0, with 16 bases in between. Germline-derived CDR1 and CDR2 are SEHNR and FQNEAQ (reference sequence). The CDR3 has 16 amino acids. The CDR3, as DNA: TGTGCCAGCAGCACCTCCCGGGACGGTGCTAACTATGGCTACACCTTC. Amino acid sequence: CASSTSRDGANYGYTF.

This CDR3 reads CAISRDTMNTEAFF. DNA of the CDR3: TGTGCCATCAGTAGGGACACGATGAACACTGAAGCTTTCTTT. The chain has TRBV10-3 and TRBJ1-1; possible D gene TRBD1, 6 bases. The CDR3 loop spans 14 amino acids. V dropped 5 bases and J dropped 0 bases, with 10 bases sitting between them. The V gene's germline CDR1 is ENHRY and CDR2 SYGVKD.

This clonotype was observed a few times. The rearrangement joins TRBV5-1 to TRBJ2-2, with D possibly matching TRBD2 (6 bases). Germline CDR1 and CDR2: SGHRS and YFSETQ. This CDR3 spans 15 amino acids. V gave up 4 bases and J gave up 7 bases, with 17 bases separating them. CDR3 nucleotides: TGCGCCAGCAGCCTAAGCAAACTAGCAATCGGGGAGCTGTTTTTT. It translates to CASSLSKLAIGELFF. Drawing the rest from reference TRBV5-1 and TRBJ2-2, the complete variable domain is KAGVTQTPRYLIKTRGQQVTLSCSPISGHRSVSWYQQTPGQGLQFLFEYFSETQRNKGNFPGRFSGRQFSNSRSEMNVSTLELGDSALYLCASSLSKLAIGELFFGEGSRLTVL.

This clonotype was observed a few times. This chain joins TRBV27 and TRBJ1-1; 9 bases map to TRBD1. J was trimmed by 5 bases and V by 5 bases; bases with no gene match: 9. There are 15 residues in the CDR3. From germline, CDR1 is MNHEY and CDR2 SMNVEV (reference sequence). CDR3 DNA sequence: TGTGCCAGCAGTCCGCAACAGGGGGCGATGACTGAAGCTTTCTTT. This encodes CASSPQQGAMTEAFF.

This clonotype showed up just a few times. The chain employs TRBV6-1 and TRBJ1-1; D is possibly TRBD1 (5 bases). The CDR3 spans 13 residues. Germline CDR1 and CDR2: MNHNS and SASEGT. Trimming shortened V by 3 bases and J by 1 base, and 6 bases separated the two germline ends. The CDR3 protein is CASSETANTEAFF. The CDR3 DNA reads as TGTGCCAGCAGTGAGACAGCGAACACTGAAGCTTTCTTT.

The CDR3 sequence is CASSNRDRGTEAFF. The CDR3 region has the DNA TGTGCCAGCAGTAACCGGGACAGGGGCACTGAAGCTTTCTTT. This sequence joins TRBV6-5 and TRBJ1-1; TRBD1 matches at 10 bases. CDR1 is MNHEY, CDR2 SVGAGI, per germline. Trimming at V came to 5 bases and at J to 4 bases, leaving 4 bases not matched to a gene. This CDR3 is built from 14 residues.

The chain combines TRBV5-1 with TRBJ2-3, with a possible D match to TRBD1 (6 bases). This CDR3 has 15 residues. The germline V gene has CDR1 SGHRS and CDR2 YFSETQ. V was clipped by 0 bases and J by 4 bases, with 12 bases between them. The CDR3 nucleotides read TGCGCCAGCAGCTTGGTGGTGGGGGCGGCAGATACGCAGTATTTT. Protein: CASSLVVGAADTQYF.

The V call is TRBV9, the J call TRBJ2-3, with 9 positions matching TRBD1. Germline V lookup: CDR1 SGDLS, CDR2 YYNGEE. This CDR3 is built from 16 residues. V gave up 4 bases and J gave up 4 bases; unmatched junction bases: 10. Written as DNA, the CDR3 is TGTGCCAGCAGCCCACGGGGGGACAGGGTGGCAGATACGCAGTATTTT. It is translated as CASSPRGDRVADTQYF.

This clonotype was detected a few times. The rearrangement links TRBV30 to TRBJ2-7; 11 positions agree with TRBD2. Germline V CDR1 and CDR2: GTSNPN, SVGIG (reference sequence). The CDR3 spans 14 residues. V was pared by 8 bases and J by 13 bases, with 19 bases of the junction left unmatched. As DNA, the CDR3 is TGTGCCGGTAATCTGGGGACTAGCGGCGTGGATGGTTACTTC. Encoded protein: CAGNLGTSGVDGYF.

This clonotype was recorded a few times. The J gene is TRBJ1-1, the V gene TRBV11-2; D remains unclear. V lost 6 bases to trimming and J lost 7 bases, with 15 bases between them. Germline lookup yields CDR1 SGHAT and CDR2 FQNNGV. The length of the CDR3 is 13 residues. This CDR3 is CASSPQPTNEAFF. The CDR3 region has the DNA TGTGCCAGCAGTCCACAGCCCACGAATGAAGCTTTCTTT.

V usage is TRBV20-1 and J usage is TRBJ2-5; 8 bases are shared with TRBD2. With 3 bases clipped from V and 1 base from J, the junction kept 4 bases outside the gene matches. The CDR3 runs 14 residues. Germline CDR1 and CDR2: DFQATT and SNEGSKA (reference sequence). CDR3: CSASILAAQETQYF. Here the CDR3 DNA reads TGCAGTGCTAGTATACTAGCGGCCCAAGAGACCCAGTACTTC.

This clonotype has a handful of counts. The rearrangement links TRBV12-3 or TRBV12-4 to TRBJ1-4; D ambiguous. CDR3 length equals 14 residues. Between the trimmed V and J ends, which lost 8 bases and 3 bases, there was a span of 13 bases. As DNA, the CDR3 is TGTGCCAGCGGCCAGACCGGGGCTAATGAAAAACTGTTTTTT. This codes for CASGQTGANEKLFF.

This clonotype has a handful of counts. The chain recombines TRBV20-1 with TRBJ2-7; possibly TRBD2 for D (5 bases). The CDR3 loop spans 16 amino acids. Germline V gene data show CDR1 as DFQATT and CDR2 as SNEGSKA (reference sequence). Trimming shortened V by 5 bases and J by 0 bases, and 20 bases separated the two germline ends. The CDR3, as DNA: TGCAGTGCTTCCGGAGGTGGAGCGAAAAGCTCCTACGAGCAGTACTTC. As protein: CSASGGGAKSSYEQYF.

The chain employs TRBV7-9 and TRBJ1-1; D uncertain. This CDR3 is built from 17 residues. Germline-derived CDR1 and CDR2 are SEHNR and FQNEAQ (reference sequence). Trimming removed 8 bases at V and 2 bases at J, with 24 bases between. In DNA, the CDR3 is TGTGCCAGCCGGACTAACCTCGACGGACCCTTTAACACTGAAGCTTTCTTT. This gives the protein CASRTNLDGPFNTEAFF.

This chain links TRBV29-1 with TRBJ2-7; the match to TRBD1 covers 7 bases. V was pared by 7 bases and J by 1 base, with 7 bases of the junction left unmatched. The CDR3 spans 13 residues. From germline, CDR1 is SQVTM and CDR2 ANQGSEA. The CDR3 nucleotides are TGCAGCGGCCAGGACAGGAATTCCTACGAGCAGTACTTC. Protein: CSGQDRNSYEQYF.

This clonotype was observed a handful of times. The chain recombines TRBV7-6 with TRBJ2-1; 9 nucleotides match TRBD1. Germline V lookup: CDR1 SGHVS, CDR2 FNYEAQ. CDR3 size: 15 residues. Trimming removed 3 bases from V and 7 bases from J; junction bases left unmatched: 7. The CDR3 sequence is CASSFFGGTGNEQFF. In DNA form, the CDR3 reads TGTGCCAGCAGCTTTTTCGGTGGGACAGGGAATGAGCAGTTCTTC. Combining the CDR3 with reference TRBV7-6 and TRBJ2-1 gives the whole variable domain GAGVSQSPRYKVTKRGQDVALRCDPISGHVSLYWYRQALGQGPEFLTYFNYEAQQDKSGLPNDRFSAERPEGSISTLTIQRTEQRDSAMYRCASSFFGGTGNEQFFGPGTRLTVL.

The gene calls are TRBV5-1 and TRBJ2-3; tentative D call: TRBD1 (5 bases). This CDR3 comprises 13 residues. Germline assignment: CDR1 SGHRS and CDR2 YFSETQ. The V gene lost 0 bases and the J gene lost 6 bases, with 8 bases spanning the gap. In DNA, the CDR3 is TGCGCCAGCAGCTTGGGCAGGGTCGATACGCAGTATTTT. Translating it yields CASSLGRVDTQYF. Full variable domain (remainder filled in from reference TRBV5-1 and TRBJ2-3): KAGVTQTPRYLIKTRGQQVTLSCSPISGHRSVSWYQQTPGQGLQFLFEYFSETQRNKGNFPGRFSGRQFSNSRSEMNVSTLELGDSALYLCASSLGRVDTQYFGPGTRLTVL.

The chain combines TRBV12-3 or TRBV12-4 with TRBJ1-2; 9 bases line up with TRBD1. J gave up 8 bases and V 6 bases, and 10 bases lay outside the gene matches. The length of the CDR3 is 14 residues. CDR3: CASSTGTGKLGYTF. DNA for the CDR3: TGTGCCAGCAGCACGGGGACAGGGAAATTAGGCTACACCTTC.

This clonotype was observed a few times. V usage is TRBV30 and J usage is TRBJ2-3, with 8 bases aligning to TRBD2. CDR3 length: 14 residues. The germline CDR1 and CDR2 sequences are GTSNPN and SVGIG (reference sequence). V gave up 4 bases and J gave up 4 bases; unmatched junction bases: 7. The CDR3 DNA reads as TGTGCCTGGAATGGCTTAGCGGGGCCAGATACGCAGTATTTT. It is translated as CAWNGLAGPDTQYF.